This T cell receptor beta chain was observed in a study of T cell responses to AZD1222 COVID-19 vaccine. The assay was immunoSEQ multiplex PCR, and TCRdb's table has in-frame clones only and misses some. The sample records about 120,000 clones, around 90% being singletons. V lost 5 bases and J 1 base, leaving 14 bases between the germline ends. CDR3 size: 14 residues. CDR1 SQVTM and CDR2 ANQGSEA come from the germline V gene. Sequenced here: peripheral blood, sampled on day 0 of AZD1222 vaccination. This sequence was found in an adult in good health. The J gene is TRBJ1-1, the V gene TRBV29-1; D possibly corresponds to TRBD1 (5 bases). Here the CDR3 reads CSVNTGRRNTEAFF. For the CDR3, the DNA is TGCAGCGTTAATACGGGACGTAGGAACACTGAAGCTTTCTTT.